The 32 T cell receptor beta chains listed next were all sequenced from one sample in a study of lymphopenia after photon versus proton radiotherapy. TCRdb keeps only in-frame clones here, not all; method: immunoSEQ multiplex PCR. Among about 42,000 clones listed, about four fifths were seen once. The sequences come from peripheral blood, collected from a patient treated with proton-based radiotherapy. These receptors came from an older woman with pancreatic cancer.

The chain carries TRBV4-3 and TRBJ1-1; 7 bases fit TRBD1. The CDR3 is made up of 15 amino acids. Germline lookup yields CDR1 LGHNA and CDR2 YSLEER. Trimming removed 3 bases from V and 3 bases from J; junction bases left unmatched: 7. The CDR3 nucleotides read TGCGCCAGCAGCCAGACGGACAGGTGGGACACTGAAGCTTTCTTT. It specifies CASSQTDRWDTEAFF.

The chain has TRBV5-4 and TRBJ2-2; 7 nucleotides match TRBD2. The trim removed 2 bases at V and 3 bases at J, leaving 1 base unmatched. The CDR3 has 14 residues. Germline lookup yields CDR1 SGHNT and CDR2 YYREEE (reference sequence). As DNA, the CDR3 is TGTGCCAGCAGCTTAGCGGGGCACACCGGGGAGCTGTTTTTT. Protein: CASSLAGHTGELFF.

The chain recombines TRBV4-2 with TRBJ1-3, with a possible D match to TRBD1 (6 bases). The CDR3 spans 16 residues. Trimming took 1 base from V and 4 from J, leaving 14 bases between them. Germline CDR1 is LGHNA and CDR2 is YNFKEQ. CDR3 residues: CASSQAHRVSGNTIYF. CDR3 DNA: TGTGCCAGCAGCCAAGCCCACAGGGTCTCCGGAAACACCATATATTTT.

The chain couples TRBV10-3 to TRBJ2-3; 14 bases align to TRBD2. CDR3 length: 15 amino acids. Germline-derived CDR1 and CDR2 are ENHRY and SYGVKD. After removal of 8 bases from V and 4 bases from J, the junction contained 5 bases not matched to a gene. DNA for the CDR3: TGTGCCATCGGGGGACTAGCGGGAGAGTCAGATACGCAGTATTTT. Translation gives CAIGGLAGESDTQYF.

The gene calls are TRBV14 and TRBJ2-2, with D unclear. CDR1 SGHDN and CDR2 FVKESK come from the germline V gene. This CDR3 has 14 amino acids. Trimming shortened V by 4 bases and J by 5 bases, and 11 bases separated the two germline ends. The CDR3 protein is CASSRPTSTGELFF. The CDR3 coding sequence is TGTGCCAGCAGCCGCCCGACTTCGACCGGGGAGCTGTTTTTT.

The chain combines TRBV6-5 with TRBJ1-2; D is possibly TRBD1 (6 bases). Germline V CDR1 and CDR2: MNHEY, SVGAGI. The CDR3 extends over 16 amino acids. Trimming cost V 0 bases and J 6 bases, with 17 bases left between them. CDR3 region: CASSYSIQGGVHGYTF. The CDR3 DNA reads TGTGCCAGCAGTTACTCGATACAGGGAGGTGTGCATGGCTACACCTTC.

This clone was seen a handful of times. The chain recombines TRBV18 with TRBJ1-2; 7 bases are shared with TRBD1. The CDR3 is 17 amino acids. Trimming at V came to 2 bases and at J to 5 bases, leaving 14 bases not matched to a gene. Per the germline V gene, CDR1 is KGHSH and CDR2 is LQKENI. The CDR3 loop is CASSPVASGGTTYGYTF. The CDR3 coding sequence is TGTGCCAGCTCACCAGTGGCATCAGGGGGTACTACATATGGCTACACCTTC.

DNA for the CDR3: TGTGCCAGCGGGACTAGCGGGAGGAATGAGCAGTTCTTC. Protein: CASGTSGRNEQFF. The V gene is TRBV19, the J gene TRBJ2-1, with TRBD2 matching over 15 bases. The germline CDR1 and CDR2 sequences are LNHDA and SQIVND (reference sequence). Trimming cost V 9 bases and J 7 bases; bases outside gene matches: 1. The CDR3 loop spans 13 amino acids.

The V gene is TRBV18, the J gene TRBJ2-7; 10 positions match TRBD1. The J segment lost 4 bases and the V segment lost 6 bases, leaving 9 bases of the junction unmatched. The CDR3 contains 15 residues. Germline-derived CDR1 and CDR2 are KGHSH and LQKENI. The CDR3 bases are TGTGCCAGCTCCCAAGGACAGGGGGGGAAATACGAGCAGTACTTC. This codes for CASSQGQGGKYEQYF.

The chain uses TRBV9 and TRBJ1-1; no clear D. The CDR3 sequence is 16 residues long. V lost 0 bases and J 0 bases, leaving 12 bases between the germline ends. From germline, CDR1 is SGDLS and CDR2 YYNGEE. The chain's CDR3 is CASSVVVEPLNTEAFF. CDR3 nucleotides: TGTGCCAGCAGCGTAGTGGTGGAGCCCCTGAACACTGAAGCTTTCTTT.

This clone was seen a single time. The chain uses TRBV28 and TRBJ2-1; D perhaps matches TRBD2 (6 bases). The germline gives CDR1 MDHEN, CDR2 SYDVKM. CDR3 length equals 16 residues. V was pared by 4 bases and J by 0 bases, with 13 bases between. CDR3 in amino acids: CASSSPGSPSYNEQFF. In nucleotides, the CDR3 is TGTGCCAGCAGTTCCCCCGGGAGCCCCTCCTACAATGAGCAGTTCTTC.

CDR3 coding DNA: TGTGCCAGCAGCCCATCGGGACCCACGGTTCTAGAGCAGTTCTTC. Protein sequence: CASSPSGPTVLEQFF. The V and J genes are TRBV7-3 and TRBJ2-1, with D possibly called TRBD1 or TRBD2 (5 bases each). V was trimmed by 5 bases and J by 10 bases, leaving 21 bases between them. The germline V gene encodes CDR1 SGHTA and CDR2 FQGTGA. The CDR3 has 15 amino acids.

The chain employs TRBV5-1 and TRBJ2-2; the D is unclear. The CDR3 length is 15 residues. Deletions cut 2 bases from V and 0 bases from J, with 8 bases between. Germline-derived CDR1 and CDR2 are SGHRS and YFSETQ. The CDR3 DNA reads TGCGCCAGCAGCTTCTTTGATCCGAACACCGGGGAGCTGTTTTTT. Protein product: CASSFFDPNTGELFF.

This sequence joins TRBV5-4 and TRBJ2-1, with 9 bases identical to TRBD2. Germline assignment: CDR1 SGHNT and CDR2 YYREEE (reference sequence). V was clipped by 3 bases and J by 3 bases; unmatched bases: 7. The CDR3 length is 16 residues. The CDR3 DNA sequence: TGTGCCAGCAGCTCTCTGACTAGCGGAATCTACAATGAGCAGTTCTTC. The encoded protein is CASSSLTSGIYNEQFF.

The CDR3 DNA reads as TGCAGCGTTGCAGTTGGGGTTAGATCCTCTGGAAACACCATATATTTT. It specifies CSVAVGVRSSGNTIYF. The rearrangement uses TRBV29-1 and TRBJ1-3; the D is unclear. Germline values: CDR1 SQVTM, CDR2 ANQGSEA. The CDR3 is 16 residues long. V lost 4 bases, J lost 0 bases, and 16 bases lay in between.

This chain links TRBV5-1 with TRBJ2-1, with D possibly matching TRBD2 (6 bases). V lost 0 bases to trimming and J lost 0 bases, with 13 bases between them. The CDR3 is made up of 17 amino acids. Germline CDR1 is SGHRS and CDR2 is YFSETQ. CDR3 protein: CASSLVAGGTSYNEQFF. The CDR3, as DNA: TGCGCCAGCAGCTTGGTAGCCGGCGGGACCTCCTACAATGAGCAGTTCTTC.

The CDR3, as DNA: TGTGCCAGCAGCGCCCAACTAGCGGGAGATTGGCAAGACGAGCAGTACTTC. This gives the protein CASSAQLAGDWQDEQYF. The chain combines TRBV21-1 with TRBJ2-7; the D call in the table, TRBD2, was not verified against the DNA. TRBV21-1 is a pseudogene segment. The CDR3 is made up of 17 amino acids.

V usage is TRBV7-2 and J usage is TRBJ1-4; D gene ambiguous. The CDR3 has 14 amino acids. The germline V gene has CDR1 SGHTA and CDR2 FQGNSA. V shed 0 bases and J shed 5 bases, with 7 bases lying between them. The CDR3 nucleotides are TGTGCCAGCAGCTTAGCGTCTGCAAATGAAAAACTGTTTTTT. Residues: CASSLASANEKLFF.

V usage is TRBV7-8 and J usage is TRBJ1-4, with D possibly TRBD1 on 5 matching bases. CDR1 and CDR2 from the germline V gene are SGHVS and FQNEAQ. V dropped 0 bases and J dropped 4 bases, with 12 bases sitting between them. The CDR3 runs to 16 residues. CDR3 sequence reads: CASSLAGAGNNEKLFF. The CDR3 DNA is TGTGCCAGCAGCTTAGCAGGGGCCGGTAATAATGAAAAACTGTTTTTT.

The chain has TRBV10-3 and TRBJ1-3; the D gene is possibly TRBD1 (6 bases). Germline values: CDR1 ENHRY, CDR2 SYGVKD. Trimming left V 3 bases short and J 0 bases short, with 15 bases between. This CDR3 is built from 17 residues. CDR3 coding DNA: TGTGCCATCAGTGACCCGGGGGCGAGTCACTCTGGAAACACCATATATTTT. Protein: CAISDPGASHSGNTIYF.

In DNA form, the CDR3 reads TGTGCCAGCAGCCGCGGGAGGGTCCACAATGAGCAGTTCTTC. Amino acid sequence: CASSRGRVHNEQFF. The chain joins TRBV28 to TRBJ2-1, with TRBD2 identical over 9 bases. With 6 bases clipped from V and 5 bases from J, the junction kept 5 bases outside the gene matches. This CDR3 is 14 amino acids long. Germline lookup yields CDR1 MDHEN and CDR2 SYDVKM.

V usage is TRBV7-2 and J usage is TRBJ2-7; possibly TRBD1 for D (6 bases). The CDR3 totals 12 residues. The V end was cut by 6 bases, the J end by 4 bases, with 10 bases between. Germline values: CDR1 SGHTA, CDR2 FQGNSA. CDR3: CASREQGYEQYF. DNA for the CDR3: TGTGCCAGCAGGGAACAGGGATACGAGCAGTACTTC.

This clone showed up just once. The chain combines TRBV6-5 with TRBJ1-1; D may be TRBD1 (5 bases). Germline V lookup: CDR1 MNHEY, CDR2 SVGAGI. V was shortened by 11 bases and J by 3 bases, with 19 bases between the two germline ends. CDR3 length: 14 residues. CDR3 in amino acids: CAPKGSGLDTEAFF. The CDR3 DNA reads TGTGCCCCCAAAGGATCAGGGTTGGACACTGAAGCTTTCTTT.

The chain is built from TRBV7-2 and TRBJ2-1; 7 bases align to TRBD1. V lost 1 base to trimming and J lost 8 bases; unmatched junction nucleotides: 5. Looked up from germline, CDR1 is SGHTA and CDR2 is FQGNSA. This CDR3 is 14 amino acids long. CDR3 nucleotides: TGTGCCAGCAGCTTAGACAACAGGGGTCATGAGCAGTTCTTC. Translated: CASSLDNRGHEQFF.

On this clone itself: Distinct nucleotide sequences in the sample also encode this CDR3. This sequence joins TRBV5-1 and TRBJ2-7; TRBD2 might be the D (7 bases). From germline, CDR1 is SGHRS and CDR2 YFSETQ. The length of the CDR3 is 13 residues. Trimming stripped 3 bases from V and 6 bases from J, with 13 bases between. The CDR3 sequence: CASSWGGGGEQYF. As DNA, the CDR3 is TGCGCCAGCAGCTGGGGAGGGGGGGGCGAGCAGTACTTC.

The CDR3 nucleotides read TGTGCCAGCAGCCCAGGGGACTACTCTGGGGCCAACGTCCTGACTTTC. It is translated as CASSPGDYSGANVLTF. The chain recombines TRBV28 with TRBJ2-6, with a weak D call TRBD2 (7 bases). V shed 6 bases and J shed 0 bases, with 12 bases lying between them. Per the germline V gene, CDR1 is MDHEN and CDR2 is SYDVKM. The CDR3 runs 16 residues.

The chain has TRBV12-2 and TRBJ2-1. TRBV12-2 is labeled a pseudogene. The CDR3 spans 16 residues. For the CDR3, the DNA is TGTGCAAGTCGCTTCCTACCCGGGACGCACTACAATGAGCAGTTCTTC. Amino acid sequence: CASRFLPGTHYNEQFF.

The chain recombines TRBV6-1 with TRBJ2-2; D is perhaps TRBD1 (5 bases). With 5 bases removed from V and 1 base from J, the gap between germline ends came to 8 bases. There are 14 residues in the CDR3. In germline, CDR1 is MNHNS, CDR2 SASEGT. The DNA for the CDR3 is TGTGCCAGCAGTCCCGACAGGAACACCGGGGAGCTGTTTTTT. Its protein product is CASSPDRNTGELFF.

This clone came up once. V usage is TRBV6-5 and J usage is TRBJ1-2, with TRBD1 matching 8 bases. CDR1 is MNHEY, CDR2 SVGAGI, per germline. The length of the CDR3 is 14 residues. V shed 6 bases and J 4 bases; nucleotides not matched to a gene: 7. The CDR3 DNA is TGTGCCAGCAGACAGGGACAGGCGACCTATGGCTACACCTTC. Amino acids: CASRQGQATYGYTF.

In its sample, this clone was seen once. The chain combines TRBV28 with TRBJ1-2, with D tentatively TRBD1 (5 bases). This CDR3 has 14 amino acids. Deletions cut 3 bases from V and 4 bases from J, with 12 bases between. Germline CDR1 and CDR2: MDHEN and SYDVKM. DNA of the CDR3: TGTGCCAGCAGTTTGGTCGGGACTCCCTATGGCTACACCTTC. Translating it yields CASSLVGTPYGYTF.

The chain employs TRBV6-6 and TRBJ2-3, with unresolved D. The CDR3 sequence is 15 residues long. V shed 0 bases and J shed 2 bases, with 9 bases lying between them. Germline CDR1 reads MNHNY; CDR2 reads SVGAGI (reference sequence). CDR3: CASSYSILYTDTQYF. DNA for the CDR3: TGTGCCAGCAGTTACTCGATCCTGTACACAGATACGCAGTATTTT.

This clone has only one observation. The rearrangement joins TRBV2 to TRBJ2-1; D possibly corresponds to TRBD2 (6 bases). Germline V CDR1 and CDR2: SNHLY, FYNNEI. Trimming removed 6 bases at V and 8 bases at J, with 20 bases between. CDR3 length: 15 amino acids. The CDR3 DNA follows: TGTGCCAGCAGGAAGGTGGGACTTGTGGTCGATGAGCAGTTCTTC. It translates to CASRKVGLVVDEQFF.